The 9 T cell receptor beta chains given below trace back to one sample, sequenced in a study of blood T cell repertoires in COVID-19. Assay used: immunoSEQ multiplex PCR; TCRdb lists only in-frame clones, some missing. The data contain about 250,000 clones, around 89% of them singletons. Sequencing was carried out using PBMCs or T cells enriched from blood (not recorded which). These receptors all come from a woman aged 45 to 65 who had recovered from COVID-19.

V is TRBV24-1 and J is TRBJ2-2; TRBD2 might be the D (5 bases). The CDR3 contains 16 residues. Germline V gives CDR1 KGHDR, CDR2 SFDVKD. With 2 bases removed from V and 2 bases from J, the gap between germline ends came to 11 bases. The CDR3 nucleotides are TGTGCCACCAGTGATTCAGCGGCCCCAAACACCGGGGAGCTGTTTTTT. Translating gives CATSDSAAPNTGELFF.

The rearrangement uses TRBV28 and TRBJ2-1; 7 nucleotides match TRBD2. The CDR3 is made up of 15 amino acids. Trimming removed 3 bases from V and 14 bases from J; junction bases left unmatched: 16. In germline, CDR1 is MDHEN, CDR2 SYDVKM. The CDR3 region has the DNA TGTGCCAGCAGTTTTTTTCGGTCAACGGGGGGACGTGAGTTCTTC. Amino acid sequence: CASSFFRSTGGREFF.

This chain links TRBV7-2 with TRBJ1-2; D may be TRBD1 (5 bases). The CDR3 sequence is 13 residues long. Between the trimmed V and J ends, which lost 5 bases and 4 bases, there was a span of 11 bases. The V gene's germline CDR1 is SGHTA and CDR2 FQGNSA. The CDR3 here is CASSQGRVYGYTF. The CDR3 coding sequence is TGTGCCAGCAGCCAGGGCAGGGTCTATGGCTACACCTTC.

The chain employs TRBV5-1 and TRBJ2-3; TRBD2 might be the D (6 bases). Germline V lookup: CDR1 SGHRS, CDR2 YFSETQ. V was trimmed by 0 bases and J by 1 base, leaving 9 bases between them. CDR3 length: 15 amino acids. CDR3 coding DNA: TGCGCCAGCAGCTTGGCGGCTAGCGGCACAGATACGCAGTATTTT. Its protein is CASSLAASGTDTQYF. The variable domain in full, completed from reference TRBV5-1 and TRBJ2-3, reads KAGVTQTPRYLIKTRGQQVTLSCSPISGHRSVSWYQQTPGQGLQFLFEYFSETQRNKGNFPGRFSGRQFSNSRSEMNVSTLELGDSALYLCASSLAASGTDTQYFGPGTRLTVL.

This clone was detected a few times. The chain combines TRBV5-1 with TRBJ1-4; D is perhaps TRBD1 (6 bases). The length of the CDR3 is 16 residues. Germline loops: CDR1 SGHRS, CDR2 YFSETQ. The V end was cut by 0 bases, the J end by 3 bases, with 12 bases between. In nucleotides, the CDR3 is TGCGCCAGCAGCTTGGCCATGGGGGCTGCTAATGAAAAACTGTTTTTT. Protein: CASSLAMGAANEKLFF.

This chain joins TRBV2 and TRBJ1-2; a possible D gene is TRBD1 (6 bases). The germline CDR1 and CDR2 sequences are SNHLY and FYNNEI. The CDR3 has 13 amino acids. Trimming cost V 5 bases and J 8 bases, with 15 bases left between them. The CDR3: CASSPRTEGGYTF. The CDR3, as DNA: TGTGCCAGCAGTCCCAGGACAGAGGGAGGCTACACCTTC.

The chain is built from TRBV28 and TRBJ2-7; D uncertain. Germline V CDR1 and CDR2: MDHEN, SYDVKM. The V end was cut by 3 bases, the J end by 7 bases, with 13 bases between. The CDR3 covers 13 residues. Written as DNA, the CDR3 is TGTGCCAGCAGTTTGCCCGATCTACGAGAGCAGTACTTC. Protein: CASSLPDLREQYF.

The rearrangement uses TRBV2 and TRBJ1-1; D gene unclear. The CDR3 runs 14 residues. Trimming removed 5 bases from V and 5 bases from J, with 15 bases in between. Germline CDR1 and CDR2: SNHLY and FYNNEI. The CDR3 coding sequence is TGTGCCAGCAGTACAGACGAAGGTAGGACTGAAGCTTTCTTT. Its protein is CASSTDEGRTEAFF.

The chain couples TRBV29-1 to TRBJ2-1; D is perhaps TRBD2 (5 bases). Trimming took 4 bases from V and 7 from J, leaving 11 bases between them. CDR1 is SQVTM, CDR2 ANQGSEA, per germline. This CDR3 has 12 amino acids. The CDR3 coding sequence is TGCAGCGTTGGAGGTCGGGGAAATGAGCAGTTCTTC. Translating it yields CSVGGRGNEQFF.